This T cell receptor (beta chain) was recorded in a study of T cell repertoires in cytomegalovirus infection. At the level of the study: Matching HLA type and CMV infection were both indicated by public TCR beta signatures. General study results and limits: Predominance within the ex vivo response was attributable to HLA-C-restricted CMV-specific TCR beta clonotypes. CMV carriers with the relevant HLA were identified by cumulative public TCR beta family frequency.

Looked up from germline, CDR1 is LNHDA and CDR2 is SQIVND (reference sequence). The CDR3 covers 15 residues. V dropped 5 bases and J dropped 4 bases, with 17 bases sitting between them. TCRdb re-derived calls from the reads in MiXCR, one entry per CDR3 protein. The sample includes about 310,000 distinct CDR3 sequences, about a sixth of them seen just once. A word on this clonotype: Its cognate antigen is unknown.

The receptor's source is a human donor in good health (CMV status not recorded). Some clones in this sample may be carry-over from other donors' samples. The sample consisted of PBMCs. The chain joins TRBV19 to TRBJ1-2, with D unresolved. DNA of the CDR3: TGTGCCAGTAGTCCAACGGGCCTTGAGGGCTATGGCTACACCTTC. Translating gives CASSPTGLEGYGYTF.